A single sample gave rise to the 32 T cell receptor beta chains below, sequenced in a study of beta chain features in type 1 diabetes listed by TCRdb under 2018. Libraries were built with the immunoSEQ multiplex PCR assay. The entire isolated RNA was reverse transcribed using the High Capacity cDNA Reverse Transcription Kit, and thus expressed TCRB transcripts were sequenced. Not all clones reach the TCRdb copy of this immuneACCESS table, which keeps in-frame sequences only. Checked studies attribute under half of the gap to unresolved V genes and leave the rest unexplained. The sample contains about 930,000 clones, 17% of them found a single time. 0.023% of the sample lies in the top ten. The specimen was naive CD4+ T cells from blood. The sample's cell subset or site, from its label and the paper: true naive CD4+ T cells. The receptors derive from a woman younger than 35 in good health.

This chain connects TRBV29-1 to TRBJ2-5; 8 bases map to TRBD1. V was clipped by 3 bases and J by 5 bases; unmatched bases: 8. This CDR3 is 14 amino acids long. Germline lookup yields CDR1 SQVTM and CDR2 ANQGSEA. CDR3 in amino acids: CSVDPTGAGETQYF. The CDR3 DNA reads TGCAGCGTTGACCCGACAGGGGCTGGGGAGACCCAGTACTTC.

DNA for the CDR3: TGTGCCAGCAGCGTAGTGGGGCTAGCGGGAGCCCCTGGGTACACCGGGGAGCTGTTTTTT. Translation gives CASSVVGLAGAPGYTGELFF. The chain is built from TRBV9 and TRBJ2-2; 10 positions match TRBD2. Germline V gene sequence: CDR1 SGDLS, CDR2 YYNGEE. The CDR3 totals 20 residues. V gave up 0 bases and J gave up 3 bases; unmatched junction bases: 14.

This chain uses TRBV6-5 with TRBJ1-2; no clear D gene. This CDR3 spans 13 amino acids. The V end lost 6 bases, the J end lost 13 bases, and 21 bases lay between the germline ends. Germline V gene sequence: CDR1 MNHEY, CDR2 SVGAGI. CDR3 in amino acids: CASSDQRRGSATF. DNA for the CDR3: TGTGCCAGCAGCGACCAACGCCGGGGTAGTGCCACCTTC.

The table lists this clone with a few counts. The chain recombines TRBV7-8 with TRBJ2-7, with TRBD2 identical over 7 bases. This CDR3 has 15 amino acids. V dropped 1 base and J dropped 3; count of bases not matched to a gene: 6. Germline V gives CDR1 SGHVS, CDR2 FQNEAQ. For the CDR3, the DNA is TGTGCCAGCAGCTTAGTCAGAGCGGGAAACTACGAGCAGTACTTC. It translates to CASSLVRAGNYEQYF.

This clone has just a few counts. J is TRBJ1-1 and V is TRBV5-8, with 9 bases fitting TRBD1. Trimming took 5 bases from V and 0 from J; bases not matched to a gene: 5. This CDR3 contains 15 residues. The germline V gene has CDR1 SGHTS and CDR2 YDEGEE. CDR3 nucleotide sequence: TGTGCCAGCAGGTACAGGGGGCGTATGAACACTGAAGCTTTCTTT. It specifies CASRYRGRMNTEAFF.

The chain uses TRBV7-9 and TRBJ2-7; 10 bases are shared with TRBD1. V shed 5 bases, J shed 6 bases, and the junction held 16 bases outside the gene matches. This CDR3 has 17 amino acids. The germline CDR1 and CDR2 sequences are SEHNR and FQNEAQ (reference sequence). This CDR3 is CASSPGKRGQGSREQYF. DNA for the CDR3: TGTGCCAGCAGCCCGGGAAAGCGGGGACAGGGGTCGCGCGAGCAGTACTTC.

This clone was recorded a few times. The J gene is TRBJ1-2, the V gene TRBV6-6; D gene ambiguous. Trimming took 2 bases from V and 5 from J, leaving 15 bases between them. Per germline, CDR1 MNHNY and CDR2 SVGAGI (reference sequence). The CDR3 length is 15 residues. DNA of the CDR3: TGTGCCAGCAGTTACGAGATGTACACGGAATATGGCTACACCTTC. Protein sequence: CASSYEMYTEYGYTF.

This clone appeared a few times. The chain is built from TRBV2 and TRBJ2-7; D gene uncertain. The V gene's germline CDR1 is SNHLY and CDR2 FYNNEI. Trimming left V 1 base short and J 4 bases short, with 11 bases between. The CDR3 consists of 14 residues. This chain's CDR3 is CASSEGFQSYEQYF. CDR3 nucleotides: TGTGCCAGCAGTGAAGGTTTCCAGAGTTACGAGCAGTACTTC.

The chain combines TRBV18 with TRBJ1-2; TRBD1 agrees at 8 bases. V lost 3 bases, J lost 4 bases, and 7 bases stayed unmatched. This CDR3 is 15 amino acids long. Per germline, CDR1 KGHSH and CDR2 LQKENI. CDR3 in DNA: TGTGCCAGCTCACCCCAGACAGGGGAGGGCTATGGCTACACCTTC. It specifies CASSPQTGEGYGYTF.

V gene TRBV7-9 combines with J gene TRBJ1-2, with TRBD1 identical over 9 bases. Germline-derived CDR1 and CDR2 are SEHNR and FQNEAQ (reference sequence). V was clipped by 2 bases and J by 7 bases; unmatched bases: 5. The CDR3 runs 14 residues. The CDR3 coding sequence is TGTGCCAGCAGCTTACGGGGACAGGGAGGTGGCTACACCTTC. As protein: CASSLRGQGGGYTF. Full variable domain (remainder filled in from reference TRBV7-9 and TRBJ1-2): DTGVSQNPRHKITKRGQNVTFRCDPISEHNRLYWYRQTLGQGPEFLTYFQNEAQLEKSRLLSDRFSAERPKGSFSTLEIQRTEQGDSAMYLCASSLRGQGGGYTFGSGTRLTVV.

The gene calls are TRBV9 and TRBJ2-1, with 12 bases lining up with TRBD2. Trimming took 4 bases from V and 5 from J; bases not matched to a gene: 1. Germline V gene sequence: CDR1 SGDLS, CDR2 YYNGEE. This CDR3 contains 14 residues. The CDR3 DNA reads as TGTGCCAGCAGCCGGACTAGCGGGAACAATGAGCAGTTCTTC. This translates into CASSRTSGNNEQFF.

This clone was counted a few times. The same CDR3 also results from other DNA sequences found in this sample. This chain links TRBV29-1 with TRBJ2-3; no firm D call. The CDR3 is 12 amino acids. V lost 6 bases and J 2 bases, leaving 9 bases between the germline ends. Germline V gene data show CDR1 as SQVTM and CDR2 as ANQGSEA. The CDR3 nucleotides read TGCAGCGTAGGGCAGGCCACAGATACGCAGTATTTT. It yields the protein CSVGQATDTQYF.

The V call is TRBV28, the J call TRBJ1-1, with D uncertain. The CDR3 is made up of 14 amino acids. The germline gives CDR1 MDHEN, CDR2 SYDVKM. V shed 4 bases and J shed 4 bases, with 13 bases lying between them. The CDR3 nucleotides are TGTGCCAGCAGTTGGCGAGGTCGAAGCACTGAAGCTTTCTTT. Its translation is CASSWRGRSTEAFF.

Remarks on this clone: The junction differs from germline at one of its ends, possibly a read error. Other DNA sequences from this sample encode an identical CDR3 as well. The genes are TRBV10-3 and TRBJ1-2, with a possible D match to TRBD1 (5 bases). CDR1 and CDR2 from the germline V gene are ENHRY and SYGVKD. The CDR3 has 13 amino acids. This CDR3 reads CATGHPHDNGYTF. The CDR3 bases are TGTGCCACCGGACATCCGCACGATAATGGCTACACTTTC.

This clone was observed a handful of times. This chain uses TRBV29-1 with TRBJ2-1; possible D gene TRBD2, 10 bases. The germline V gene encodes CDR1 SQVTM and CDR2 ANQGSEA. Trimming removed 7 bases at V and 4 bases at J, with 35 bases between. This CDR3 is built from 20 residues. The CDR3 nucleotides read TGCAGCGGCGTCTCCGGGGGGGACAGGGTCACACTAGCGGGATACAATGAGCAGTTCTTC. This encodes CSGVSGGDRVTLAGYNEQFF.

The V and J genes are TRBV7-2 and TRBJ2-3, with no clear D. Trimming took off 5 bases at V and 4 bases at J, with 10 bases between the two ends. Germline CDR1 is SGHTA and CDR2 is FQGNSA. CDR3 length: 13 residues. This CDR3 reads CASSPSFADTQYF. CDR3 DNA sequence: TGTGCCAGCAGCCCCTCTTTCGCAGATACGCAGTATTTT.

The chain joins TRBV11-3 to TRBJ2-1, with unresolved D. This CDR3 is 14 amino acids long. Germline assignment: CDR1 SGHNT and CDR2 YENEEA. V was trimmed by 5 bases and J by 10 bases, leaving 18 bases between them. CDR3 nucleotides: TGTGCCAGCAGCCCCGACCCAAGCAGTGGAGAGCAGTTCTTC. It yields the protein CASSPDPSSGEQFF.

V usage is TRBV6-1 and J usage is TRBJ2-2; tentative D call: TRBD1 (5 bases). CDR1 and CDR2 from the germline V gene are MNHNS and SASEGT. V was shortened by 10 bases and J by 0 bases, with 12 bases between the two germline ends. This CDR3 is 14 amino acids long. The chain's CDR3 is CATQTAPNTGELFF. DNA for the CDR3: TGTGCCACCCAGACAGCCCCGAACACCGGGGAGCTGTTTTTT.

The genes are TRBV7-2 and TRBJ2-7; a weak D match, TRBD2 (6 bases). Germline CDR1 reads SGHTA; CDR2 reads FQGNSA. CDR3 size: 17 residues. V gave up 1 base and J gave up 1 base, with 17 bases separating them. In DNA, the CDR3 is TGTGCCAGCAGCTTAGATATGGTTTCTAGCGTATCCTACGAGCAGTACTTC. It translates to CASSLDMVSSVSYEQYF.

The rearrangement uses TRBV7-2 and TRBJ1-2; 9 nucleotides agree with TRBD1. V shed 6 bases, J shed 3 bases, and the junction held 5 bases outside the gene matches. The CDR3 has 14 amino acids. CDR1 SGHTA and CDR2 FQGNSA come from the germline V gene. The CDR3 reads CASRSDRGDYGYTF. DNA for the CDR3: TGTGCCAGCAGATCGGACAGGGGTGACTATGGCTACACCTTC.

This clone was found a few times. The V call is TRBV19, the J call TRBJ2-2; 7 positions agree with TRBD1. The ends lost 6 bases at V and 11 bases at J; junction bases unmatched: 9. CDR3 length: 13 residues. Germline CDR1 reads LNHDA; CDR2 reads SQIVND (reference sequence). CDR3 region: CASSGVQGRELFF. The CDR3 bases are TGTGCCAGTAGCGGCGTACAGGGGAGAGAGCTGTTTTTT.

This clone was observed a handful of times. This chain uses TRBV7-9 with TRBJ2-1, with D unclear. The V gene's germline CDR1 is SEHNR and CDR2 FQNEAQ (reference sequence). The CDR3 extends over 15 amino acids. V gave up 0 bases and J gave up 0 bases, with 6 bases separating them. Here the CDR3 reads CASSLAAGSYNEQFF. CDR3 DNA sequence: TGTGCCAGCAGCTTAGCGGCAGGCTCCTACAATGAGCAGTTCTTC.

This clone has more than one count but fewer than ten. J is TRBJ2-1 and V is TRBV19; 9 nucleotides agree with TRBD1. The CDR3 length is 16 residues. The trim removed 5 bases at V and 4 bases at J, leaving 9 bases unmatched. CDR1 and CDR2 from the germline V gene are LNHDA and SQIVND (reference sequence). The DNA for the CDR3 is TGTGCCAGTAGTGACACGGGACAGGGATTTTACAATGAGCAGTTCTTC. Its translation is CASSDTGQGFYNEQFF.

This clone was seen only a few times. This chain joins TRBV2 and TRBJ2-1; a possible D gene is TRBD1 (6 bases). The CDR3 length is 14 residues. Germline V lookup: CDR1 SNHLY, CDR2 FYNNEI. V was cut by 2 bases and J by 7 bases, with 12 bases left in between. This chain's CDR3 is CASSEMPGVNEQFF. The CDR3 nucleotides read TGTGCCAGCAGTGAAATGCCAGGGGTTAATGAGCAGTTCTTC.

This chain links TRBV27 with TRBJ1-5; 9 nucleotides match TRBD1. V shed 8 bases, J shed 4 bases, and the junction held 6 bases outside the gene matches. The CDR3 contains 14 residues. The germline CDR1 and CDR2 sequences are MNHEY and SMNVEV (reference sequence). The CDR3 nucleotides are TGTGCCAGCCAGCCAGGACAGGGGAATCAGCCCCAGCATTTT. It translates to CASQPGQGNQPQHF.

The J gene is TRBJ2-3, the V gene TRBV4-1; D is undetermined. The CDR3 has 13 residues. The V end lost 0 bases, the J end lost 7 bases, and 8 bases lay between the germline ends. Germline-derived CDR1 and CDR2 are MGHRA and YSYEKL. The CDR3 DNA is TGCGCCAGCAGCCAAGATTTGCTGAATACGCAGTATTTT. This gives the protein CASSQDLLNTQYF.

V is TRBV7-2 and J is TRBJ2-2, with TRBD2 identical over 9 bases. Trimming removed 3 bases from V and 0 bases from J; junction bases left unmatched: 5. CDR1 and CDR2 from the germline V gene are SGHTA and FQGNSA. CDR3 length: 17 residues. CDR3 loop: CASSFVAGGPNTGELFF. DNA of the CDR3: TGTGCCAGCAGCTTTGTCGCGGGAGGGCCGAACACCGGGGAGCTGTTTTTT.

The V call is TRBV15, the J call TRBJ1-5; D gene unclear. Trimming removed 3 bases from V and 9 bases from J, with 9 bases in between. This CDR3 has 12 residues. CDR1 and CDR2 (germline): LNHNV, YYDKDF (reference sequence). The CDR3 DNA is TGTGCCACCAGCAGGGACTTGAGGCCCCAGCATTTT. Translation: CATSRDLRPQHF.

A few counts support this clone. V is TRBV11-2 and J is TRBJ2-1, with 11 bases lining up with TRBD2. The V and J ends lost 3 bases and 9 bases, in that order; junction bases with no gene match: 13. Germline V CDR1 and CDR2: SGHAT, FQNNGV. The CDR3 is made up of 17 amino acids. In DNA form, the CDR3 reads TGTGCCAGCAGCTTCGCCATGACTAGCGGGGCCGGAGGTGAGCAGTTCTTC. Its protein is CASSFAMTSGAGGEQFF.

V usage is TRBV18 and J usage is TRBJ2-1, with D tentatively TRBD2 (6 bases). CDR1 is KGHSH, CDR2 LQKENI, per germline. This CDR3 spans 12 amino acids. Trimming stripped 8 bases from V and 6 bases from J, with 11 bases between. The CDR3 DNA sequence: TGTGCCAGCGGCGGGACTTTCAATGAGCAGTTCTTC. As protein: CASGGTFNEQFF. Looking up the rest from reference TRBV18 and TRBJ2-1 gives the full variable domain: NAGVMQNPRHLVRRRGQEARLRCSPMKGHSHVYWYRQLPEEGLKFMVYLQKENIIDESGMPKERFSAEFPKEGPSILRIQQVVRGDSAAYFCASGGTFNEQFFGPGTRLTVL.

CDR3 region: CASSDRGLYEQYF. CDR3 coding DNA: TGTGCCAGCAGCGACAGGGGGCTCTACGAGCAGTACTTC. The chain couples TRBV2 to TRBJ2-7, with 10 bases lining up with TRBD1. The length of the CDR3 is 13 residues. Germline assignment: CDR1 SNHLY and CDR2 FYNNEI. V lost 6 bases, J lost 3 bases, and 2 bases stayed unmatched.

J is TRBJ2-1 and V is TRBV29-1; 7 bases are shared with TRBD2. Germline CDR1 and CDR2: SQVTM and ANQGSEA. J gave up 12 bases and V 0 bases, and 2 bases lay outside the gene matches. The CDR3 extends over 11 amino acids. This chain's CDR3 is CSVEDGLGQFF. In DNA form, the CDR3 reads TGCAGCGTTGAAGATGGACTAGGGCAGTTCTTC.